Listed here are 13 T cell receptor beta chains from one sample, sequenced in a study of blood T cell repertoires in COVID-19. Clones were sequenced by immunoSEQ multiplex PCR, and TCRdb holds only the in-frame ones, with some missing. The table includes approximately 160,000 clones, more than 90% detected once. Sample: peripheral blood. The receptors were sampled from a man aged 55 to 70 with active or convalescent COVID-19.

The gene calls are TRBV6-5 and TRBJ2-7; 12 bases match TRBD1. V gave up 6 bases and J gave up 7 bases; unmatched junction bases: 7. The CDR3 sequence is 14 residues long. The germline CDR1 and CDR2 sequences are MNHEY and SVGAGI. The CDR3 loop reads CASSDRDRGREQYF. In DNA form, the CDR3 reads TGTGCCAGCAGCGACCGGGACAGGGGGCGAGAGCAGTACTTC.

This clone was counted once. The V call is TRBV19, the J call TRBJ2-3; tentative D call: TRBD1 (5 bases). The CDR3 is 15 residues long. Trimming took 0 bases from V and 1 from J, leaving 8 bases between them. In germline, CDR1 is LNHDA, CDR2 SQIVND (reference sequence). DNA of the CDR3: TGTGCCAGTAGTATAGAAGGGGCAGGCACAGATACGCAGTATTTT. Protein sequence: CASSIEGAGTDTQYF. The full variable domain, rest sourced from reference TRBV19 and TRBJ2-3, is DGGITQSPKYLFRKEGQNVTLSCEQNLNHDAMYWYRQDPGQGLRLIYYSQIVNDFQKGDIAEGYSVSREKKESFPLTVTSAQKNPTAFYLCASSIEGAGTDTQYFGPGTRLTVL.

The rearrangement uses TRBV12-3 or TRBV12-4 and TRBJ1-2; D is ambiguous. V was shortened by 3 bases and J by 2 bases, with 4 bases between the two germline ends. The CDR3 is 12 residues long. In DNA, the CDR3 is TGTGCCAGCAGTTTCTCCAACTATGGCTACACCTTC. Its protein product is CASSFSNYGYTF.

The CDR3 sequence is CASSLGHPNEKLFF. The DNA of the CDR3 is TGTGCCAGCAGCCTGGGACACCCTAATGAAAAACTGTTTTTT. This chain connects TRBV7-9 to TRBJ1-4, with a weak D call TRBD1 (6 bases). The germline V gene encodes CDR1 SEHNR and CDR2 FQNEAQ (reference sequence). This CDR3 has 14 residues. The germline V and J ends were trimmed by 5 bases and 3 bases, with 10 bases remaining between them.

This sequence joins TRBV11-3 and TRBJ1-1; D is uncertain. This CDR3 region has 13 residues. Germline V lookup: CDR1 SGHNT, CDR2 YENEEA. Trimming stripped 0 bases from V and 5 bases from J, with 7 bases between. CDR3 amino acids: CASSLESLTEAFF. CDR3 nucleotides: TGTGCCAGCAGCTTAGAATCACTAACTGAAGCTTTCTTT. Full variable domain (missing parts from reference TRBV11-3 and TRBJ1-1): EAGVVQSPRYKIIEKKQPVAFWCNPISGHNTLYWYLQNLGQGPELLIRYENEEAVDDSQLPKDRFSAERLKGVDSTLKIQPAELGDSAVYLCASSLESLTEAFFGQGTRLTVV.

The chain employs TRBV25-1 and TRBJ2-7; 9 bases align to TRBD2. The length of the CDR3 is 13 residues. Looked up from germline, CDR1 is MGHDK and CDR2 is SYGVNS. V dropped 8 bases and J dropped 4; count of bases not matched to a gene: 6. The CDR3 protein is CASRGRGGYEQYF. In DNA, the CDR3 is TGTGCCAGCCGTGGGCGGGGGGGGTACGAGCAGTACTTC.

The rearrangement joins TRBV7-9 to TRBJ1-5; 8 nucleotides match TRBD1. V shed 1 base and J 7 bases; nucleotides not matched to a gene: 3. Per the germline V gene, CDR1 is SEHNR and CDR2 is FQNEAQ (reference sequence). This CDR3 comprises 14 residues. Written as DNA, the CDR3 is TGTGCCAGCAGCTTAGGGACAGGGATCCAGCCCCAGCATTTT. Amino acid sequence: CASSLGTGIQPQHF.

The gene calls are TRBV29-1 and TRBJ2-7, with TRBD2 as a possible D gene (5 bases). The CDR3 is 15 residues long. V was clipped by 3 bases and J by 6 bases, with 21 bases between them. Per the germline V gene, CDR1 is SQVTM and CDR2 is ANQGSEA. The CDR3 coding sequence is TGCAGCGTTGAGTGGGTGAGAGGGCCGTTTTCCGAGCAGTACTTC. Amino acid sequence: CSVEWVRGPFSEQYF.

This chain links TRBV5-4 with TRBJ1-6; TRBD1 matches 10 bases. CDR3 length equals 14 residues. Germline V gene data show CDR1 as SGHNT and CDR2 as YYREEE (reference sequence). Germline trimming cut 4 bases from V and 10 bases from J; bases unmatched to any gene: 5. CDR3 residues: CASSPDRGQSPLHF. The CDR3 nucleotides are TGTGCCAGCAGCCCAGACAGGGGGCAATCACCCCTCCACTTT.

The chain uses TRBV3-1 (or the pseudogene TRBV3-2) and TRBJ2-7; D is undetermined. The V gene lost 0 bases and the J gene lost 2 bases, with 14 bases spanning the gap. The CDR3 sequence is 16 residues long. CDR1 and CDR2 (germline): LGHDT, YNNKEL (reference sequence). The CDR3 DNA is TGTGCCAGCAGCCAAGATAAACGAGCCCTTACCTACGAGCAGTACTTC. Protein sequence: CASSQDKRALTYEQYF.

The V and J genes are TRBV10-3 and TRBJ2-3, with TRBD2 matching over 7 bases. Trimming took 0 bases from V and 1 from J; bases not matched to a gene: 10. Germline CDR1 reads ENHRY; CDR2 reads SYGVKD. The CDR3 has 18 residues. The CDR3 DNA follows: TGTGCCATCAGTGAGTCGCCTCGTCGGGAGGCCCGCACAGATACGCAGTATTTT. As protein: CAISESPRREARTDTQYF.

This rearrangement joins TRBV5-1 to TRBJ2-7; D ambiguous. Germline V CDR1 and CDR2: SGHRS, YFSETQ. CDR3 length: 12 amino acids. Trimming cost V 0 bases and J 5 bases, with 6 bases left between them. This CDR3 reads CASSLDKNEQYF. The CDR3 nucleotides read TGCGCCAGCAGCTTGGACAAGAACGAGCAGTACTTC.

The chain uses TRBV10-3 and TRBJ2-4, with 13 positions matching TRBD2. This CDR3 is built from 15 residues. V was clipped by 10 bases and J by 5 bases; unmatched bases: 8. Germline assignment: CDR1 ENHRY and CDR2 SYGVKD. CDR3 sequence: CATRTSGGEENIQYF. The CDR3 nucleotides are TGTGCCACCCGTACTAGCGGGGGGGAGGAAAACATTCAGTACTTC.